These 10 T cell receptor beta chains were all obtained from the same sample, sequenced in a study of T cell repertoires in cytomegalovirus infection. Which antigens these TCRs recognize remains unknown. TCRdb ran MiXCR on the reads and lists one entry per CDR3 protein. The data hold approximately 730,000 distinct CDR3 sequences, with roughly 28% observed a single time. The sample was cultured CD8+ T cells from PBMCs, taken from culture after CMV antigen stimulation. These receptors were collected from a human donor in good health (CMV status not recorded). Some clones in this sample may be carry-over from other donors' samples.

This clonotype occurred a few times. The V and J genes are TRBV19 and TRBJ1-5; 9 bases line up with TRBD1. There are 15 residues in the CDR3. Germline CDR1 reads LNHDA; CDR2 reads SQIVND (reference sequence). Trimming removed 5 bases from V and 6 bases from J; junction bases left unmatched: 8. The CDR3 loop is CASSPIRDRVQPQHF. The DNA of the CDR3 is TGTGCCAGTAGTCCTATCCGGGACAGGGTTCAGCCCCAGCATTTT.

This clonotype was recorded a few times. The chain links TRBV6-2 or TRBV6-3 to TRBJ2-7; the match to TRBD1 covers 9 bases. There are 12 residues in the CDR3. CDR1 and CDR2 from the germline V gene are MNHEY and SVGEGT. J gave up 6 bases and V 5 bases, and 2 bases lay outside the gene matches. CDR3 region: CASSRQGGEQYV. The CDR3 DNA reads TGTGCCAGCAGTCGACAGGGGGGCGAGCAGTACGTC.

This clonotype showed up just a few times. The chain links TRBV20-1 to TRBJ2-3, with 9 nucleotides matching TRBD1. Germline V lookup: CDR1 DFQATT, CDR2 SNEGSKA (reference sequence). Germline trimming cut 8 bases from V and 2 bases from J; bases unmatched to any gene: 8. This CDR3 region has 14 residues. The CDR3 protein is CSTGTGNFTDTQYF. The CDR3 bases are TGCAGTACTGGGACAGGGAACTTCACAGATACGCAGTATTTT.

This clonotype was seen only once. A much larger clone differs by one base, so this may be a read error. CDR3 DNA: TGTGCCAGCAGTTTAATGGGCAATGAGCAGTTCTTC. This gives the protein CASSLMGNEQFF. V is TRBV27 and J is TRBJ2-1; D call uncertain. Between the trimmed V and J ends, which lost 2 bases and 6 bases, there was a span of 5 bases. The CDR3 length is 12 residues. Germline V CDR1 and CDR2: MNHEY, SMNVEV (reference sequence).

The chain couples TRBV19 to TRBJ2-3, with TRBD2 identical over 7 bases. CDR3 length: 16 amino acids. CDR1 is LNHDA and CDR2 is SQIVND in the germline V gene (reference sequence). Germline trimming cut 3 bases from V and 0 bases from J; bases unmatched to any gene: 6. The CDR3 reads CASSISLAGSTDTQYF. CDR3 sequence (DNA): TGTGCCAGTAGTATCTCCTTAGCGGGTAGCACAGATACGCAGTATTTT.

This clonotype was seen once. The CDR3 region has the DNA TGTGCCAGCACCCAAGGCAGTTTCATGAACACTGAAGCTTTCTTT. As protein: CASTQGSFMNTEAFF. The chain carries TRBV27 and TRBJ1-1; D is undetermined. CDR1 MNHEY and CDR2 SMNVEV come from the germline V gene (reference sequence). CDR3 size: 15 residues. The ends were cut back, 7 bases at V and 0 bases at J, with 15 bases in the middle.

At least ten counts were recorded for this clonotype. The chain joins TRBV7-8 to TRBJ1-1, with D tentatively TRBD1 (6 bases). Looked up from germline, CDR1 is SGHVS and CDR2 is FQNEAQ. This CDR3 spans 18 amino acids. Trimming took off 3 bases at V and 1 base at J, with 21 bases between the two ends. This CDR3 is CASSLWRISGGPNTEAFF. The DNA of the CDR3 is TGTGCCAGCAGCTTGTGGAGAATCTCGGGGGGCCCGAACACTGAAGCTTTCTTT.

The rearrangement uses TRBV24-1 and TRBJ2-1, with D perhaps TRBD1 or TRBD2 (5 bases each). This CDR3 region has 17 residues. Trimming stripped 5 bases from V and 4 bases from J, with 20 bases between. The germline V gene has CDR1 KGHDR and CDR2 SFDVKD. CDR3 nucleotide sequence: TGTGCCACCAGTGCCATGACCGGGACGGGAATATACAATGAGCAGTTCTTC. Translation gives CATSAMTGTGIYNEQFF.

This clonotype has a handful of counts. The chain carries TRBV4-3 and TRBJ1-3; D might be TRBD1 (5 bases). Germline CDR1 and CDR2: LGHNA and YSLEER. CDR3 length: 15 residues. The V and J ends lost 0 bases and 4 bases respectively, with 10 bases between them. In DNA form, the CDR3 reads TGCGCCAGCAGCCAAGATCTGAGACAGGGAAACACCATATATTTT. The encoded protein is CASSQDLRQGNTIYF.

This chain connects TRBV20-1 to TRBJ2-3; 12 bases map to TRBD2. Germline values: CDR1 DFQATT, CDR2 SNEGSKA (reference sequence). Trimming removed 6 bases from V and 1 base from J; junction bases left unmatched: 2. The CDR3 runs 14 residues. The CDR3 nucleotides read TGCAGTGCGCTAGCGGGGGGGCGCACAGATACGCAGTATTTT. Translation gives CSALAGGRTDTQYF.